A selection of T cell receptor beta chains follows, all from one sample in a study of blood T cell repertoires in COVID-19. TCRdb's copy holds only in-frame clones and misses some; the assay was immunoSEQ multiplex PCR. The profile shows about 200,000 clones, around 90% of them singletons. The source material was peripheral blood. These receptors all come from a man aged 50-59 years with acute or convalescent COVID-19. The CDR3 runs from the conserved cysteine through the conserved F or W. A D gene is named only where the DNA matches it firmly. Not all rows give a size; the values are once, few, many and, for expanded clones, a class.

TRBJ1-2	TRBV5-1	few	NA	CASSLGQVGSYTF	TGCGCCAGCAGCTTGGGACAGGTCGGTAGCTACACCTTC
TRBJ1-5	TRBV24-1	NA	NA	CATTAKKGSLAGNQPQHF	TGTGCCACGACCGCCAAGAAGGGCAGCTTAGCGGGCAATCAGCCCCAGCATTTT
TRBJ2-3	TRBV29-1	NA	NA	CSVAEIGDTQYF	TGCAGCGTTGCGGAGATAGGAGATACGCAGTATTTT
TRBJ2-1	TRBV6-1	NA	TRBD2	CASSESGGAFEQFF	TGTGCCAGCAGTGAAAGCGGGGGGGCATTTGAGCAGTTCTTC
TRBJ2-1	TRBV9	once	TRBD2	CASSAGTSGKAEQFF	TGTGCCAGCAGCGCAGGGACTAGCGGGAAAGCTGAGCAGTTCTTC
TRBJ2-5	TRBV5-3	NA	NA	CARSYEVPGGWETQYF	TGTGCCAGAAGCTATGAGGTGCCGGGCGGGTGGGAGACCCAGTACTTC
TRBJ1-6	TRBV2	NA	TRBD1	CASSTDRGNSPLHF	TGTGCCAGCAGTACCGACAGGGGGAATTCACCCCTCCACTTT
TRBJ2-2	TRBV10-3	NA	TRBD2	CAISASGRDTGELFF	TGTGCCATCAGTGCGTCAGGGAGGGACACCGGGGAGCTGTTTTTT
TRBJ1-3	TRBV30	NA	NA	CAWRPGQSGNTIYF	TGTGCCTGGAGACCCGGACAATCGGGAAACACCATATATTTT
TRBJ1-5	TRBV18	NA	NA	CASSRDEAGAGPQHF	TGTGCCAGCTCCCGAGACGAAGCAGGCGCGGGGCCCCAGCATTTT
TRBJ1-3	TRBV27	once	TRBD1	CASSFSGQANSGNTIYF	TGTGCCAGCAGTTTTTCGGGACAGGCGAACTCTGGAAACACCATATATTTT
TRBJ2-1	TRBV6-1	NA	TRBD1	CASSEAWAGGSYNEQFF	TGTGCCAGCAGTGAAGCATGGGCAGGGGGCTCCTACAATGAGCAGTTCTTC
TRBJ2-7	TRBV19	NA	TRBD2	CASSRGTSGSFSYEQYF	TGTGCCAGTAGTAGAGGGACTAGCGGGAGTTTCTCCTACGAGCAGTACTTC
TRBJ2-5	TRBV2	NA	TRBD1	CASRTQGAGETQYF	TGTGCCAGCAGGACACAGGGGGCTGGGGAGACCCAGTACTTC
TRBJ2-2	TRBV6-6	few	TRBD1	CASSYDRGQTGELFF	TGTGCCAGCAGTTACGACAGGGGGCAAACCGGGGAGCTGTTTTTT
TRBJ2-2	TRBV30	NA	TRBD2	CAWMVWTSGVLGTGELFF	TGTGCCTGGATGGTTTGGACTAGCGGGGTCCTAGGGACCGGGGAGCTGTTTTTT
TRBJ2-5	TRBV3-1/TRBV3-2	NA	TRBD2	CASSRTEAGVEETQYF	TGTGCCAGCAGCCGTACTGAAGCGGGAGTGGAAGAGACCCAGTACTTC
TRBJ1-1	TRBV2	NA	TRBD1	CASRGTGNTEAFF	TGTGCCAGCAGAGGGACAGGGAACACTGAAGCTTTCTTT
TRBJ2-3	TRBV7-2	NA	TRBD2	CASRTSGRAVGTQYF	TGTGCCAGCAGAACTAGCGGGAGGGCCGTAGGTACGCAGTATTTT
TRBJ1-6	TRBV7-8	few	TRBD1	CASSQSRFRGRLVIGSPLHF	TGTGCCAGCAGCCAGTCCCGTTTTAGGGGGCGTCTCGTAATCGGTTCACCCCTCCACTTT
TRBJ2-1	TRBV9	NA	NA	CASSVGGRDNEQFF	TGTGCCAGCAGCGTAGGAGGGCGGGACAATGAGCAGTTCTTC
TRBJ1-6	TRBV7-3	NA	TRBD1	CASSLGGTANSPLHF	TGTGCCAGCAGCTTAGGGGGGACAGCAAATTCACCCCTCCACTTT
TRBJ2-1	TRBV5-4	NA	TRBD1	CASSLGGQGRHSYNEQFF	TGTGCCAGCAGCTTGGGGGGACAGGGAAGGCACTCCTACAATGAGCAGTTCTTC
TRBJ1-2	TRBV11-2	NA	TRBD1	CASSFGTGDYGYTF	TGTGCCAGCAGCTTCGGGACAGGGGACTATGGCTACACCTTC
TRBJ2-2	TRBV19	many	TRBD1	CASSGDREGGELFF	TGTGCCAGTAGTGGGGACAGGGAAGGCGGGGAGCTGTTTTTT
TRBJ1-2	TRBV5-4	once	NA	CASSLVAGGGLYGYTF	TGTGCCAGCAGCTTGGTCGCGGGCGGGGGGCTCTATGGCTACACCTTC
TRBJ2-2	TRBV5-1	NA	TRBD1	CASSLARTGARSGELFF	TGCGCCAGCAGCTTGGCCCGGACAGGGGCGCGCTCCGGGGAGCTGTTTTTT
TRBJ2-3	TRBV28	NA	NA	CASSLPSTDTQYF	TGTGCCAGCAGCCTTCCCTCCACAGATACGCAGTATTTT
TRBJ1-4	TRBV5-4	NA	NA	CASSLAIDRNEKLFF	TGTGCCAGCAGCTTGGCGATCGACAGGAATGAAAAACTGTTTTTT
TRBJ1-2	TRBV28	NA	TRBD1	CASSSGTGVYGYTF	TGTGCCAGCAGTTCAGGGACAGGAGTCTATGGCTACACCTTC
TRBJ2-7	TRBV7-2	NA	TRBD2	CASSLLAGGSNEQYF	TGTGCCAGCAGCCTACTAGCGGGAGGGTCCAACGAGCAGTACTTC
TRBJ2-2	TRBV25-1	few	NA	CASRRNTGELFF	TGTGCCAGCAGGCGAAACACCGGGGAGCTGTTTTTT
TRBJ1-5	TRBV19	NA	TRBD1	CASIPRTGGGNQPQHF	TGTGCCAGTATCCCCCGGACAGGGGGTGGCAATCAGCCCCAGCATTTT
TRBJ1-5	TRBV28	few	TRBD1	CASSTDGTAVYSPQHF	TGTGCCAGCAGCACCGACGGGACAGCCGTTTATTCGCCCCAGCATTTT
TRBJ1-2	TRBV9	NA	NA	CASRWGDAGYTF	TGTGCCAGCAGGTGGGGGGATGCTGGCTACACCTTC
TRBJ1-1	TRBV6-5	NA	NA	CASSWRRLGTEAFF	TGTGCCAGCAGTTGGCGGAGGTTGGGCACTGAAGCTTTCTTT
TRBJ2-2	TRBV2	NA	NA	CASSGLTGELFF	TGTGCCAGCAGTGGACTCACCGGGGAGCTGTTTTTT
TRBJ1-1	TRBV2	NA	TRBD1	CASSTGDTEAFF	TGTGCCAGCAGCACAGGGGACACTGAAGCTTTCTTT
TRBJ1-2	TRBV19	NA	TRBD1	CATSTGFGYTF	TGTGCCACCTCGACAGGGTTCGGCTACACCTTC
TRBJ1-5	TRBV28	NA	NA	CASSSRESRDQPQHF	TGTGCCAGCAGTTCGAGGGAGTCTCGGGATCAGCCCCAGCATTTT
TRBJ2-3	TRBV7-2	NA	NA	CASTYTDTQYF	TGTGCCAGCACTTACACAGATACGCAGTATTTT
TRBJ2-1	TRBV7-9	NA	TRBD2	CASRVLAAYNEQFF	TGTGCCAGCAGGGTACTAGCGGCCTACAATGAGCAGTTCTTC
TRBJ2-2	TRBV27	NA	NA	CASSLRIVGGTGELFF	TGTGCCAGCAGTTTAAGGATTGTAGGGGGCACCGGGGAGCTGTTTTTT
TRBJ1-6	TRBV7-2	NA	TRBD1	CASSLMGQGWDSPLHF	TGTGCCAGCAGCTTAATGGGACAGGGGTGGGATTCACCCCTCCACTTT
TRBJ2-7	TRBV29-1	NA	TRBD2	CSARREVSSYEQYF	TGCAGCGCCCGCCGGGAGGTATCCTCCTACGAGCAGTACTTC
TRBJ1-6	TRBV5-4	NA	NA	CASSLQSSPLHF	TGTGCCAGCAGCTTACAGTCTTCACCCCTCCACTTT
TRBJ2-3	TRBV6-2/TRBV6-3	NA	TRBD2	CASSTGTSGGPSTDTQYF	TGTGCCAGCAGCACCGGGACTAGCGGGGGCCCTAGCACAGATACGCAGTATTTT
TRBJ2-3	TRBV19	NA	NA	CASNPSWQGPGDTQYF	TGTGCCAGTAACCCTTCGTGGCAGGGGCCCGGAGATACGCAGTATTTT
TRBJ1-5	TRBV2	NA	NA	CASSDDTRNQPQHF	TGTGCCAGCAGTGACGACACCCGCAATCAGCCCCAGCATTTT
TRBJ2-5	TRBV7-2	NA	NA	CASSLVGRETQYF	TGTGCCAGCAGCTTAGTGGGCAGGGAGACCCAGTACTTC
TRBJ2-7	TRBV28	NA	TRBD1	CASKTGGYEQYF	TGTGCCAGCAAGACAGGGGGCTACGAGCAGTACTTC
TRBJ1-4	TRBV5-1	NA	TRBD1	CASSLVGGNEKLFF	TGCGCCAGCAGCTTGGTAGGGGGCAATGAAAAACTGTTTTTT
TRBJ2-5	TRBV7-2	NA	TRBD2	CASSLAQRGGRETQYF	TGTGCCAGCAGCTTAGCGCAGCGGGGGGGCCGGGAGACCCAGTACTTC
TRBJ1-2	TRBV29-1	NA	NA	CSVAGLRENGYTF	TGCAGCGTTGCAGGCCTCCGGGAAAATGGCTACACCTTC
TRBJ2-1	TRBV3-1/TRBV3-2	NA	NA	CASREGVYNEQFF	TGTGCCAGCAGGGAGGGAGTTTACAATGAGCAGTTCTTC
TRBJ2-1	TRBV5-1	once	NA	CASSLSVGSDEQFF	TGCGCCAGCAGCTTGTCGGTCGGTTCGGATGAGCAGTTCTTC
TRBJ2-3	TRBV7-2	few	TRBD2	CASSFSGAGNTDTQYF	TGTGCCAGCAGCTTTAGCGGGGCGGGAAACACAGATACGCAGTATTTT
TRBJ2-7	TRBV6-5	NA	TRBD1	CASSHRGDYEQYF	TGTGCCAGCAGTCACAGGGGGGACTACGAGCAGTACTTC